The entry below describes one T cell receptor (beta chain). This clonotype showed up just a few times. Its specific antigen is unknown. No base quality values were provided; no much bigger clone lies one nucleotide off. The library came from 5' RACE. The sequencer listed for this sample is Illumina HiSeq 2500. A second PCR of roughly 7 to 12 cycles was run with a J-beta primer mix and a sample-barcoded 5' primer. Each TCR beta cDNA molecule received a unique molecular identifier from a template-switch 5' adaptor carrying 12 random nucleotides. Each sample yielded at least 3 million CDR3-containing paired-end reads. First-strand cDNA synthesis was performed from all RNA using the Mint cDNA synthesis kit, with priming by a TRBC-specific oligonucleotide. Following uracil-DNA glycosylase treatment, all cDNA underwent a first 18-cycle PCR with the universal primers M1SS and BC2_uni_R. The authors' analysis ran thus. For normalization, 1 million high-quality reads, each with a distinct molecular identifier, were randomly selected from each sample. Instead of being binned into consensus sequences, reads with shared molecular identifiers were discarded. MiTCR, set to a Q25 quality threshold and the strictest error-elimination algorithm, was used for CDR3 identification, clonotype clustering and error correction. A nonparametric unseen species model using Euler transformation provided a lower-bound estimate of total TCR beta diversity. In TCRdb, the public reads were trimmed at Q25 with fastp and aligned with MiXCR, with productive beta chains retained. Rows with one shared CDR3 protein collapse into an entry with the most common genes and DNA. The V and J calls were determined by TCRdb, not by the authors. Recorded for this sample are about 1.5 million distinct CDR3 sequences; approximately 39% of them occurred a single time. Clones ranked in the top ten supply around 4% of the sample.

The donors were some 39 Caucasian individuals from Russia, aged roughly 6 to 90 years, who were systemically healthy. Approximately 9.3 milliliters of peripheral blood were drawn from each donor into EDTA-treated Vacutainer tubes. Ficoll-Paque density-gradient centrifugation was used to isolate PBMCs, with at least 6 million obtained per sample. Total RNA was extracted from PBMCs with Trizol reagent, with at least 5.5 micrograms obtained per sample. Naive CD45RAhigh/CD27high T cell percentages were measured by flow cytometry on a PBMC aliquot from every donor. This entry belongs to a study of blood T cells in healthy people across ages (dated by TCRdb to between 2015 and 2017). Describing the broader study: In model experiments, roughly one uniquely barcoded TCR beta cDNA molecule per two T cells was captured by template switching. To avoid experimental bias, donors of different ages were distributed randomly across sequencing lanes. The donors were divided into four age groups: young (average roughly 15 years), middle-aged (roughly 40), aged (approximately 62) and long-lived (approximately 74). The study measured age-related changes in TCR beta repertoire diversity using deep sequencing normalized with unique cDNA molecular identifiers. For two donors (one aged 18 to 30 and one aged 80 or older), the study analyzed two additional independent replicas of 1 million unique cDNA reads from the same blood draw. Points the paper makes about the study in general: Bulk unsorted PBMC profiling prevented conclusive comparison of naive and antigen-experienced compartments. There was a strong correlation between observed TCR beta diversity and the percentage of naive T cells measured by flow cytometry. Because donor CMV infection status was unknown, age-related changes in expanded clonotypes were potentially confounded. As age increased, observed TCR beta diversity per million T cells dropped in a roughly linear way, and a significant reduction was already evident by age about 40. Total diversity estimates from one million sequenced T cells were considered lower bounds and underestimates. Compared with the aged group, more naive CD4+ T cells, fewer expanded clones and increased TCR diversity were shown by the long-lived group, suggesting age selection.

Its CDR3 holds 14 amino acids, cysteine through phenylalanine. The CDR3 DNA has 42 bases and is translated from base 1. CDR1 and CDR2, looked up from the germline V gene (reference sequence), are LGHDT and YNNKEL. V was cut back by 9 bases and J by 0 bases, leaving a gap of 15 bases between them. Source material: blood. The sequence was obtained from a young woman in good health. This receptor chain uses TRBV3-1 and TRBJ2-7, and the D gene may be TRBD2, 5 bases matching. The sequenced DNA: TGTGCCAGGATCGGAACCGGGGACTCCTACGAGCAGTACTTC. It is translated as CARIGTGDSYEQYF.